The clone carrying this T cell receptor (beta chain) was detected only a few times. As originally analysed: The assay estimated nucleated cells by amplifying reference gene primers. TCRdb's table, derived via immunoSEQ multiplex PCR, lists solely in-frame clones and lacks some. That table supplies the V and J calls and clone size; D and trimming were determined from the DNA. The sample has 300,000 to 400,000 clones, around 90% seen once. The CDR3 loop spans 14 amino acids. Trimming removed 3 bases at V and 0 bases at J, with 8 bases between. Per the germline V gene, CDR1 is MNHNS and CDR2 is SASEGT. This sample is drawn from a study of blood T cell repertoires in COVID-19.

Material: peripheral blood. This chain links TRBV6-1 with TRBJ1-1; tentative D call: TRBD1 (5 bases). This sequence originates from a young woman with COVID-19, enrolled during active disease. The CDR3 coding sequence is TGTGCCAGCAGTGAGGGACTCCTGAACACTGAAGCTTTCTTT. Protein product: CASSEGLLNTEAFF.